The clone carrying this TCR beta chain appeared a single time. This sample is drawn from a study of blood T cell repertoires in COVID-19. Study as a whole: The study drew acute and convalescent COVID-19 samples from the United States, Italy and Spain.

Profiled with immunoSEQ multiplex PCR; TCRdb holds only in-frame clones, not every one. The sample holds roughly 410,000 clones, roughly 86% seen once. CDR1 and CDR2 from the germline V gene are SGDLS and YYNGEE. The trim removed 9 bases at V and 4 bases at J, leaving 5 bases unmatched. CDR3 length: 13 amino acids. V is TRBV9 and J is TRBJ2-2; 8 bases map to TRBD1. The specimen sequenced was peripheral blood. The receptor's source is a woman aged 60 to 75 with COVID-19, enrolled during active disease. CDR3 protein: CATEDRATGELFF. The CDR3 DNA reads TGTGCCACCGAGGACAGGGCCACCGGGGAGCTGTTTTTT.